This T cell receptor beta chain is drawn from a study of siplizumab effects on memory and regulatory T cells. Per sample, around 92,000 TCR templates underwent assay. Data came from immunoSEQ multiplex PCR; TCRdb stores just in-frame clones and leaves some out. The repertoire has approximately 94,000 clones, 93% of them found once; the top ten carry over 5.5%. To note about this clone: Its matching antigen is unknown.

Study-level findings and limits: Siplizumab produced a significant drop in alloreactive sequences attributable to unstimulated CD4+ memory cells. Naive T cells seemed more diverse than memory cells; they also seemed major alloresponse contributors. It was not possible to assign a naive or memory phenotype to roughly 80-96% of proliferating CD4+ or CD8+ clones.

Germline V gene data show CDR1 as PRHDT and CDR2 as FYEKMQ (reference sequence). The CDR3 is made up of 14 amino acids. V dropped 5 bases and J dropped 7; count of bases not matched to a gene: 11. Sequencing was carried out using CD8+ T cells sorted from blood. This rearrangement joins TRBV13 to TRBJ2-7; 7 bases are shared with TRBD2. This clonotype originated in a human donor in good health. As DNA, the CDR3 is TGTGCCAGCAGCCCCCCCGGGGGGTTTACAGAGCAGTACTTC. This codes for CASSPPGGFTEQYF.